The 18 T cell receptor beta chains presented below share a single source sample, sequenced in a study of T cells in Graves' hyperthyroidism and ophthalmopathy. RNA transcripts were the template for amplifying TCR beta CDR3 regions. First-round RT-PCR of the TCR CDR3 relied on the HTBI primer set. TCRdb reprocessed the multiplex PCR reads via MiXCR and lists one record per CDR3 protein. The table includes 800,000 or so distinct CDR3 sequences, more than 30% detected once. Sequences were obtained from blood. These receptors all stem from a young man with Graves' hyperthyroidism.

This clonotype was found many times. DNA of the CDR3: TGCAGCGTGCTAAAACAGGGCTCTGGAAACACCATATATTTT. This sequence encodes CSVLKQGSGNTIYF. This chain links TRBV29-1 with TRBJ1-3; D might be TRBD1 (6 bases). V lost 6 bases and J lost 0, with 12 bases in between. In germline, CDR1 is SQVTM, CDR2 ANQGSEA. This CDR3 contains 14 residues.

The CDR3 nucleotides read TGTGCCAGCAGGGGACAGGGACAAGCCGGGGAGCTGTTTTTT. Its translation is CASRGQGQAGELFF. V usage is TRBV11-2 and J usage is TRBJ2-2; TRBD1 matches at 9 bases. CDR1 SGHAT and CDR2 FQNNGV come from the germline V gene. The CDR3 runs to 14 residues. Trimming at V came to 6 bases and at J to 6 bases, leaving 5 bases not matched to a gene.

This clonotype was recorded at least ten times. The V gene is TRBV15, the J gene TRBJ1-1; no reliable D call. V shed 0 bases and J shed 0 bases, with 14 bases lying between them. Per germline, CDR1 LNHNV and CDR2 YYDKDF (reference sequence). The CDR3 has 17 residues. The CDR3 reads CATSRETGRTMNTEAFF. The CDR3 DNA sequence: TGTGCCACCAGCAGAGAAACCGGGAGAACCATGAACACTGAAGCTTTCTTT.

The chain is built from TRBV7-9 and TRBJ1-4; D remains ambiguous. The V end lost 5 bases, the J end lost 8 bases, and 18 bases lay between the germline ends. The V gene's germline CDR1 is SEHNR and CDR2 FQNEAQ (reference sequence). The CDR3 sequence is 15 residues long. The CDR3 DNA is TGTGCCAGCAGCCCCCCGGAACCCATGGGAGAAAAACTGTTTTTT. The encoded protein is CASSPPEPMGEKLFF.

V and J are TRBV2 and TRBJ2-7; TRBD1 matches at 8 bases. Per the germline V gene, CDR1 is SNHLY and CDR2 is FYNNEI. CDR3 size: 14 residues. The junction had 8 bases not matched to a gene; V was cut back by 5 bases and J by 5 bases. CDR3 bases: TGTGCCAGCAGTTACTCGGACAGGGTCGACGAGCAGTACTTC. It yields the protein CASSYSDRVDEQYF.

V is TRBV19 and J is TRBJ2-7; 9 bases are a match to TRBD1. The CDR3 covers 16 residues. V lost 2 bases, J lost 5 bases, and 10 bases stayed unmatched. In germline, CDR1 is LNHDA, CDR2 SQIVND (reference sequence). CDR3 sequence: CASSIPLGTGFHEQYF. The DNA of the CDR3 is TGTGCCAGTAGTATACCCCTCGGGACAGGGTTCCACGAGCAGTACTTC.

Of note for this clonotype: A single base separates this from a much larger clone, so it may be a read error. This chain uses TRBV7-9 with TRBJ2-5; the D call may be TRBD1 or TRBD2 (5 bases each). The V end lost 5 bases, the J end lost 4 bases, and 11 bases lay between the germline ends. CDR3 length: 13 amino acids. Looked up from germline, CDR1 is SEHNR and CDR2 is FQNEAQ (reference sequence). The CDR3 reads CASSPDGTETQYF. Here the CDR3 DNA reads TGTGCCAGCAGCCCGGACGGGACAGAGACCCAGTACTTC.

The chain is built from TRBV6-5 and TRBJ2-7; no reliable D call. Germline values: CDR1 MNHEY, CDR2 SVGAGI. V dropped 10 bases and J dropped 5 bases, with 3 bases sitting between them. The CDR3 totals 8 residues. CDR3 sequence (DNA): TGTGCCACCAACGAGCAGTACTTC. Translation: CATNEQYF.

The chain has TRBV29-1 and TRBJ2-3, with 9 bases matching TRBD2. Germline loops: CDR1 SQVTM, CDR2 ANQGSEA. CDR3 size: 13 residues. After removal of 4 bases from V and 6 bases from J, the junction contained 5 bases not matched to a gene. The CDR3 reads CSVGASGTDTQYF. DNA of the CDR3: TGCAGCGTTGGGGCTAGCGGGACGGATACGCAGTATTTT.

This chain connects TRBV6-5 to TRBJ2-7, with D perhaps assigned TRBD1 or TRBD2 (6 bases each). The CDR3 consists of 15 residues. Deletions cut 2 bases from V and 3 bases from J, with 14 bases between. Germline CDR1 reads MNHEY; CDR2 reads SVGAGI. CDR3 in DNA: TGTGCCAGCAGTTACGCGATAGGAGGGGGCTACGAGCAGTACTTC. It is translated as CASSYAIGGGYEQYF.

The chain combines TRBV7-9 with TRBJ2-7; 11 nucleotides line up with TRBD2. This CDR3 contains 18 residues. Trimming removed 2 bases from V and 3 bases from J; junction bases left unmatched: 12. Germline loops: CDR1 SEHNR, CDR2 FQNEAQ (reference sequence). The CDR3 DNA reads TGTGCCAGCAGCTTACCCGTTCAACCGGGACTAGCGGACTACGAGCAGTACTTC. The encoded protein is CASSLPVQPGLADYEQYF.

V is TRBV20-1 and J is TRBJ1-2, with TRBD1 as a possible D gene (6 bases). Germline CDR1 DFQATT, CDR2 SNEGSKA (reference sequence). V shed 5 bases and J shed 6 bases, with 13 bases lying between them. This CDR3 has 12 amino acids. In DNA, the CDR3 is TGCAGTGCTGGACCAGGGGAGAATGGCTACACCTTC. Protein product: CSAGPGENGYTF.

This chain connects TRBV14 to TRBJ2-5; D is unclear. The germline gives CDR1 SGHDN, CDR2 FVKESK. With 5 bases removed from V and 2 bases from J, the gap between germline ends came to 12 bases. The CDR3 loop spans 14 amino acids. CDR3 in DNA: TGTGCCAGCAGCAAAATCGGACGTCAAGAGACCCAGTACTTC. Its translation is CASSKIGRQETQYF.

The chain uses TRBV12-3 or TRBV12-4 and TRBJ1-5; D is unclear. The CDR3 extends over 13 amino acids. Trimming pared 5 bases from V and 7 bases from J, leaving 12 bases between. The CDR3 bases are TGTGCCAGCAGTAAGGGTTATGGACAGCCCCAGCATTTT. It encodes CASSKGYGQPQHF.

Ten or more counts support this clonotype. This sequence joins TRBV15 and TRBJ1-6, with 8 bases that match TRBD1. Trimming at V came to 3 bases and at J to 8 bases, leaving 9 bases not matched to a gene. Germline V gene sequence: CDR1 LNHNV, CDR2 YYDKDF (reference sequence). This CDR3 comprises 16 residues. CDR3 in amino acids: CATSSPGTGLHSPLHF. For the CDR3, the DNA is TGTGCCACCAGCAGCCCGGGGACAGGACTCCATTCACCCCTCCACTTT.

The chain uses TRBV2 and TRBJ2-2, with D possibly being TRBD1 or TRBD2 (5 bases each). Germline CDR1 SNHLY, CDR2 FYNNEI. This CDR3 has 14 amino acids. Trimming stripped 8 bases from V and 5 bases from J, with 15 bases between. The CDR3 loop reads CASGGAPRTGELFF. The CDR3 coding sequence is TGTGCCAGCGGGGGAGCTCCAAGGACCGGGGAGCTGTTTTTT.

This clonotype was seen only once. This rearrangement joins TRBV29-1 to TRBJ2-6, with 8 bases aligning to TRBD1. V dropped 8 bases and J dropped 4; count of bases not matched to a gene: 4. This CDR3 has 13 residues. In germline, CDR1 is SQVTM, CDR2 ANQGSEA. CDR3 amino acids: CSPGGSGANVLTF. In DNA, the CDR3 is TGCAGCCCAGGGGGCTCGGGGGCCAACGTCCTGACTTTC.

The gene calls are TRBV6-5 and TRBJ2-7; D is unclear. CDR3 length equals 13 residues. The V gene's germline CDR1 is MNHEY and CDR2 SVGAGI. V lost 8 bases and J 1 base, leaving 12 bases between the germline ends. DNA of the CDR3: TGTGCCAGCGGGGTACAGCCTTCCTACGAGCAGTACTTC. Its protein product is CASGVQPSYEQYF.